Detailed here is one TCR beta chain. The CDR3 has 16 residues. The V segment lost 3 bases and the J segment 4 bases; nucleotides outside the gene matches: 9. Germline CDR1 SNHLY, CDR2 FYNNEI. This record belongs to a study of blood T cell repertoires in COVID-19. Cohorts were determined from participant-reported clinical history. Repertoires were generated with immunoSEQ multiplex PCR, while TCRdb's copy carries only in-frame clones and drops some. The sample has 180,000 or so clones; 65% to 85% are singletons. The receptor's source is a woman aged 55-70 years who had recovered from COVID-19. The chain links TRBV2 to TRBJ1-2, with TRBD1 matching 9 bases. Source material: PBMCs or T cells enriched from blood (not recorded which). This chain's CDR3 is CASSEGQGGSGYGYTF. The CDR3 bases are TGTGCCAGCAGTGAGGGACAGGGCGGGAGTGGCTATGGCTACACCTTC.